This T cell receptor (beta chain) was identified during a study of T cells in Graves' hyperthyroidism and ophthalmopathy (dated 2019 in TCRdb). Some background on the complete study: Peripheral blood samples were taken at the time of initial diagnosis, prior to any treatment. According to the paper, TCR Vbeta CDR3 sequencing was carried out on approximately 140 peripheral blood samples, which came from 40 to 45 ophthalmopathy, around 75 hyperthyroidism and about 17 progressor patients. The 90 to 100 discovery patients were randomly divided into training and test sets at a 7:3 ratio. Whether ophthalmopathy could be predicted prospectively was tested in an independent validation cohort made up of under 20 hyperthyroidism patients plus 17 patients who later progressed to ophthalmopathy. After sampling, hyperthyroidism patients received methimazole starting at 30 mg daily, and ophthalmopathy patients received high-dose intravenous methylprednisolone. TCR V-J signatures able to tell the groups apart were searched for in a discovery cohort of approximately 95 patients, of whom more than 40 had Graves' ophthalmopathy and some 60 had stable Graves' hyperthyroidism. In six Graves' hyperthyroidism patients, the study also compared T-cell repertoires from thyroid tissue with T-cell repertoires from blood. General study outcomes and caveats: Blood samples also contained most of the expanded thyroid clonotypes (frequency above 0.001), which suggests that blood repertoires may reflect thyroid immune responses. No statistical method was used to set the sample size in advance, and investigators knew the group allocation. In validation, the model predicted progression to ophthalmopathy a median of roughly 6.1 months before onset, with approximately 68% sensitivity and about 72% specificity. A model built on a 13 V-J signature distinguished ophthalmopathy from stable hyperthyroidism, reaching 87.88% sensitivity and around 81% specificity in cross-validation and 80%/75% in testing.

TCR beta CDR3 regions were amplified from RNA transcripts. The TCR CDR3 was subjected to a first round of RT-PCR using the HTBI primer set and the Qiagen OneStep RT-PCR kit. The libraries were constructed in a second round of multiplex PCR and then size-selected and purified. Libraries were sequenced paired-end with 100 bp reads on an Illumina HiSeq2000. Turning to the authors' computational methods: SOAPnuke was used to process the raw data, removing reads that contained adapters or uncalled bases, had a mean Phred below 15, or lacked an exact match to the constant primer or identifier. COPE v1.2.5 was used to merge high-quality paired reads, and clonotypes were defined as unique nucleotide sequences. Clonotypes were aligned to IMGT TRBV, TRBD and TRBJ reference segments using MiTCR v1.1. The analysis was restricted to V-J combinations with a frequency above 0.0001, which together covered around 99% of the repertoires. A TCS score was defined as the ratio between F50 (clonal expansion) and ExV (chaos), using BLOSUM62-based TCRdist between CDR3 peptides within each V-J. Welch's t-statistics and random forest reduced roughly 530 V-J features to 10 to 15, which were used in a naive Bayes classifier (R e1071). Using fastp trimming at Q25 and MiXCR clonotype assembly, TCRdb reanalyzed the public sequencing data and kept in-frame beta chains. Each entry is one CDR3 protein sequence, shown with its most common DNA and genes. The V and J calls come from TCRdb's annotation, not from the publication. For this sample there are 560,000 or so distinct CDR3 sequences; around 20% appear just once. Over 45% of the sample belongs to the ten largest clones.

Moderately to severely active disease, a Clinical Activity Score of at least 3, a NOSPECS grade of at least 4, and a duration under 3 months were present in ophthalmopathy patients. Patients with uncontrolled infections, other autoimmune diseases, pregnancy or lactation were excluded. Diagnoses were established on the basis of clinical symptoms, serum thyroxine and TRAb, thyroid ultrasound, and orbital computed tomography. PBMCs were isolated from about 9 ml of fresh peripheral blood by Ficoll-Paque density gradient centrifugation. Total RNA was extracted using Trizol reagent, and RNA quality was assessed on an Agilent 2100 Bioanalyzer. This clonotype was recorded many times. Its antigen target is currently unknown. Base qualities are not at hand, and no much larger clone is one base apart. The cysteine opens and the phenylalanine closes a CDR3 of 15 amino acids. The only DNA kept is the CDR3, 45 bases in frame from the first base. As encoded in the germline V gene, CDR1 is SGHTA while CDR2 is FQGNSA. The junction shows trimming of 0 bases on V and 9 bases on J, plus 15 bases between the germline ends.

The sample taken for sequencing was blood. The sequence derives from a man aged 40-49 years with Graves' ophthalmopathy. The V gene is TRBV7-2 and the J gene is TRBJ2-1; perhaps TRBD1 is the D gene, with 6 bases matching. The DNA reads TGTGCCAGCAGCTTAGCATCGGCAGGGGTTGGTGAGCAGTTCTTC. This yields the protein CASSLASAGVGEQFF.